Below are 27 T cell receptor beta chains sequenced from a single sample in a study of Graves' ophthalmopathy and Graves' hyperthyroidism. CDR3 regions of TCR beta were amplified from RNA transcripts. RT-PCR in the first round used HTBI primers; a second-round multiplex PCR followed. In TCRdb, the multiplex PCR reads were re-called with MiXCR into one record per CDR3 protein. The sample records 620,000 or so distinct CDR3 sequences, about 24% being singletons. The sample was peripheral blood. The origin of the receptors is a woman between 18 and 29 years old with stable Graves' hyperthyroidism. Some clones in this sample may be carry-over from other donors' samples.

This clonotype appeared many times. The chain is built from TRBV20-1 and TRBJ2-7; D not certain. The germline V gene encodes CDR1 DFQATT and CDR2 SNEGSKA (reference sequence). The CDR3 runs 12 residues. The V and J ends lost 4 bases and 0 bases respectively, with 7 bases between them. The CDR3 reads CSAKDGSYEQYF. CDR3 nucleotide sequence: TGCAGTGCTAAGGACGGCTCCTACGAGCAGTACTTC.

The rearrangement uses TRBV6-1 and TRBJ1-1, with D perhaps matching TRBD1 (6 bases). V was trimmed by 7 bases and J by 8 bases, leaving 17 bases between them. Germline V gene lookup returns CDR1 MNHNS and CDR2 SASEGT. The CDR3 runs 13 residues. This chain's CDR3 is CASILTGKHEAFF. The DNA of the CDR3 is TGTGCCAGCATCCTAACAGGGAAGCACGAAGCTTTCTTT.

The V and J genes are TRBV5-1 and TRBJ2-7, with 8 bases identical to TRBD1. Germline V gene data show CDR1 as SGHRS and CDR2 as YFSETQ. Germline trimming cut 1 base from V and 3 bases from J; bases unmatched to any gene: 6. The CDR3 spans 15 residues. The CDR3 loop reads CASSLTTGEVYEQYF. CDR3 nucleotides: TGCGCCAGCAGCTTGACGACAGGGGAGGTCTACGAGCAGTACTTC.

This clonotype was seen repeatedly, ten times or more. This chain connects TRBV6-1 to TRBJ1-5, with D maybe TRBD1 (5 bases). The germline V and J ends were trimmed by 0 bases and 7 bases, with 13 bases remaining between them. CDR1 is MNHNS, CDR2 SASEGT, per germline. The CDR3 totals 15 residues. In DNA, the CDR3 is TGTGCCAGCAGTGAAGCGCAGGGAAGGCACCAGCCCCAGCATTTT. This codes for CASSEAQGRHQPQHF.

V usage is TRBV29-1 and J usage is TRBJ2-5; weak D call: TRBD1 (6 bases). CDR1 SQVTM and CDR2 ANQGSEA come from the germline V gene. The V end was cut by 5 bases, the J end by 5 bases, with 15 bases between. This CDR3 has 13 amino acids. CDR3 in DNA: TGCAGCGTTTTCCTTTTCCAGGGGGAGACCCAGTACTTC. Translating gives CSVFLFQGETQYF.

As for this clonotype: This may come from a read error, since a much larger clone is one base off. J is TRBJ1-5 and V is TRBV2, with D unresolved. The germline gives CDR1 SNHLY, CDR2 FYNNEI. CDR3 length: 15 residues. In nucleotides, the CDR3 is TGTGCCAACAGTGAAAGAAAGGAGGGTTCCCAGCCCCAGCATTTT. Its translation is CANSERKEGSQPQHF.

The J gene is TRBJ1-3, the V gene TRBV5-1, with D perhaps TRBD1 (5 bases). Trimming stripped 6 bases from V and 0 bases from J, with 16 bases between. Germline V gene sequence: CDR1 SGHRS, CDR2 YFSETQ. This CDR3 is 16 amino acids long. CDR3 in amino acids: CASKSSGVSSGNTIYF. CDR3 in DNA: TGCGCCAGCAAGTCATCGGGGGTTTCCTCTGGAAACACCATATATTTT. The full variable domain, in which reference TRBV5-1 and TRBJ1-3 provide the parts outside the CDR3, is KAGVTQTPRYLIKTRGQQVTLSCSPISGHRSVSWYQQTPGQGLQFLFEYFSETQRNKGNFPGRFSGRQFSNSRSEMNVSTLELGDSALYLCASKSSGVSSGNTIYFGEGSWLTVV.

This chain links TRBV4-1 with TRBJ1-2; D gene unclear. With 0 bases removed from V and 8 bases from J, the gap between germline ends came to 10 bases. Germline CDR1 and CDR2: MGHRA and YSYEKL. CDR3 length: 13 amino acids. The CDR3 loop is CASSQDSQEGYTF. The CDR3 bases are TGCGCCAGCAGCCAAGATTCCCAGGAGGGCTACACCTTC.

This clonotype was seen a few times. The J gene is TRBJ2-5, the V gene TRBV4-1; possibly TRBD1 or TRBD2 for D (5 bases each). V lost 7 bases and J lost 4, with 16 bases in between. Germline V gives CDR1 MGHRA, CDR2 YSYEKL. The length of the CDR3 is 14 residues. CDR3 nucleotide sequence: TGCGCCAGCAAGGGGCTAGGACTGTCAGAGACCCAGTACTTC. Protein product: CASKGLGLSETQYF.

This clonotype has just one count. No conserved phenylalanine or tryptophan is present at the end of the CDR3, so a read error is the likely explanation. The V call is TRBV7-2, the J call TRBJ2-7, with D unclear. Germline-derived CDR1 and CDR2 are SGHTA and FQGNSA. The CDR3 has 12 amino acids. V lost 4 bases and J lost 4, with 8 bases in between. CDR3 nucleotide sequence: TGTGCCAGCAGCTCTGACCTTTACGAGCAGTACCTC. This sequence encodes CASSSDLYEQYL.

This clonotype was detected ten times or more. J is TRBJ1-1 and V is TRBV10-1, with 8 bases identical to TRBD1. J gave up 4 bases and V 1 base, and 5 bases lay outside the gene matches. The CDR3 has 15 amino acids. Germline lookup yields CDR1 WNHNN and CDR2 SYGVQD (reference sequence). The chain's CDR3 is CASSELDRVGTEAFF. CDR3 in DNA: TGCGCCAGCAGTGAGTTGGACAGGGTGGGCACTGAAGCTTTCTTT.

This clonotype was found a few times. The J gene is TRBJ1-1, the V gene TRBV6-5, with D unclear. Looked up from germline, CDR1 is MNHEY and CDR2 is SVGAGI. V lost 0 bases and J lost 3, with 14 bases in between. The length of the CDR3 is 16 residues. CDR3 in DNA: TGTGCCAGCAGTTACTCGAGGCGGCGCGGGCACACTGAAGCTTTCTTT. It is translated as CASSYSRRRGHTEAFF.

In nucleotides, the CDR3 is TGCAGCGTTGTTTCTAGCAGACCGAACACCGGGGAGCTGTTTTTT. Protein: CSVVSSRPNTGELFF. The chain joins TRBV29-1 to TRBJ2-2, with D perhaps TRBD2 (5 bases). CDR1 and CDR2 from the germline V gene are SQVTM and ANQGSEA. Trimming left V 4 bases short and J 0 bases short, with 12 bases between. This CDR3 region has 15 residues.

This clonotype was found many times. This chain uses TRBV2 with TRBJ1-1; 7 bases map to TRBD1. This CDR3 has 12 amino acids. Germline V gene sequence: CDR1 SNHLY, CDR2 FYNNEI. The junction had 9 bases not matched to a gene; V was cut back by 10 bases and J by 7 bases. CDR3: CATTGAPGEAFF. The CDR3 nucleotides are TGTGCCACCACAGGGGCCCCAGGTGAAGCTTTCTTT.

This clonotype turned up a few times. This sequence joins TRBV28 and TRBJ1-5; TRBD1 is a possible D gene (6 bases). Germline CDR1 is MDHEN and CDR2 is SYDVKM. The CDR3 contains 14 residues. Trimming took off 6 bases at V and 3 bases at J, with 12 bases between the two ends. CDR3 sequence (DNA): TGTGCCAGCAGGCTACAGGGAGTCAATCAGCCCCAGCATTTT. Its protein is CASRLQGVNQPQHF. The whole variable domain, remainder taken from reference TRBV28 and TRBJ1-5, is DVKVTQSSRYLVKRTGEKVFLECVQDMDHENMFWYRQDPGLGLRLIYFSYDVKMKEKGDIPEGYSVSREKKERFSLILESASTNQTSMYLCASRLQGVNQPQHFGDGTRLSIL.

This clonotype has ten or more counts. The gene calls are TRBV12-3 or TRBV12-4 and TRBJ1-6; D gene uncertain. The length of the CDR3 is 15 residues. Trimming removed 3 bases at V and 9 bases at J, with 15 bases between. CDR3 nucleotide sequence: TGTGCCAGCAGTTTGGAGACCAGTGTGGGTTCACCCCTCCACTTT. It is translated as CASSLETSVGSPLHF.

At least ten counts were recorded for this clonotype. The chain uses TRBV15 and TRBJ1-2, with 10 bases fitting TRBD1. CDR3 size: 17 residues. Germline V gene lookup returns CDR1 LNHNV and CDR2 YYDKDF (reference sequence). Trimming took 0 bases from V and 4 from J; bases not matched to a gene: 8. This CDR3 reads CATSRDLGTGVAYGYTF. CDR3 DNA sequence: TGTGCCACCAGCAGAGATCTCGGGACAGGGGTGGCCTATGGCTACACCTTC.

There are many counts of this clonotype. The rearrangement uses TRBV20-1 and TRBJ2-7; D gene unclear. This CDR3 comprises 13 residues. The V and J ends lost 1 base and 2 bases respectively, with 9 bases between them. The V gene's germline CDR1 is DFQATT and CDR2 SNEGSKA (reference sequence). CDR3 in DNA: TGCAGTGCTAGAGTTGGAAGTACCTACGAGCAGTACTTC. This codes for CSARVGSTYEQYF.

This clonotype was observed many times. The chain carries TRBV19 and TRBJ2-5; D gene ambiguous. There are 14 residues in the CDR3. V lost 0 bases and J 5 bases, leaving 10 bases between the germline ends. Germline V gene sequence: CDR1 LNHDA, CDR2 SQIVND (reference sequence). CDR3 nucleotides: TGTGCCAGTAGTATAGACAGCCTGAGTGAGACCCAGTACTTC. Encoded protein: CASSIDSLSETQYF.

This clonotype was seen at least ten times. The gene calls are TRBV13 and TRBJ2-7, with D maybe TRBD2 (6 bases). The CDR3 runs to 15 residues. CDR1 and CDR2 from the germline V gene are PRHDT and FYEKMQ (reference sequence). Trimming took 0 bases from V and 7 from J, leaving 16 bases between them. CDR3 coding DNA: TGTGCCAGCAGCTTAGGCGGGGGAGACCTGCGGGAGCAGTACTTC. It is translated as CASSLGGGDLREQYF. Drawing the rest from reference TRBV13 and TRBJ2-7, the complete variable domain is AAGVIQSPRHLIKEKRETATLKCYPIPRHDTVYWYQQGPGQDPQFLISFYEKMQSDKGSIPDRFSAQQFSDYHSELNMSSLELGDSALYFCASSLGGGDLREQYFGPGTRLTVT.

The chain combines TRBV6-1 with TRBJ2-7, with 10 bases lining up with TRBD1. Losses at the gene ends were 10 bases for V and 4 bases for J; bases not matched to a gene: 10. Germline values: CDR1 MNHNS, CDR2 SASEGT. The CDR3 has 14 amino acids. For the CDR3, the DNA is TGTGCCACTTTGTCCAGGACAGGGGGATACGAGCAGTACTTC. Translated: CATLSRTGGYEQYF.

This clonotype was picked up many times. The chain joins TRBV7-2 to TRBJ1-6; 8 bases align to TRBD1. The V segment lost 5 bases and the J segment 9 bases; nucleotides outside the gene matches: 9. The CDR3 covers 15 residues. The V gene's germline CDR1 is SGHTA and CDR2 FQGNSA. CDR3 DNA sequence: TGTGCCAGCAGCAGCCCACAGGGGGATGGTTCACCCCTCCACTTT. Translation gives CASSSPQGDGSPLHF.

The chain combines TRBV12-3 or TRBV12-4 with TRBJ2-5; 9 bases map to TRBD1. V was clipped by 1 base and J by 5 bases; unmatched bases: 5. This CDR3 is 15 amino acids long. DNA for the CDR3: TGTGCCAGCAGTTTAGGTACAGGGGGCGAGGAGACCCAGTACTTC. Its translation is CASSLGTGGEETQYF.

Of note for this clonotype: Given a much more abundant clone one base away, this may be a read error. This chain links TRBV15 with TRBJ2-7; TRBD1 matches 9 bases. The CDR3 is 14 residues long. Looked up from germline, CDR1 is LNHNV and CDR2 is YYDKDF (reference sequence). CDR3 sequence (DNA): TGTGTCACCAGCGTAACAGGGGGCAGCTACGAGCAGTACTTC. Protein product: CVTSVTGGSYEQYF.

This clonotype has a count of ten or more. The rearrangement joins TRBV12-3 or TRBV12-4 to TRBJ2-7, with D possibly being TRBD2 (5 bases). Trimming removed 6 bases from V and 3 bases from J, with 9 bases in between. CDR3 length: 12 residues. The chain's CDR3 is CASRSRDYEQYF. In DNA form, the CDR3 reads TGTGCCAGCAGGTCTCGGGACTACGAGCAGTACTTC.

This clonotype has at least ten counts. The chain carries TRBV5-1 and TRBJ1-1; TRBD1 might be the D (5 bases). Germline V lookup: CDR1 SGHRS, CDR2 YFSETQ. The CDR3 sequence is 13 residues long. Trimming cost V 4 bases and J 6 bases, with 13 bases left between them. CDR3: CASSPGAMAEAFF. In DNA form, the CDR3 reads TGCGCCAGCAGCCCCGGGGCCATGGCTGAAGCTTTCTTT.

This sequence joins TRBV19 and TRBJ1-5; D not certain. This CDR3 is built from 15 residues. Trimming took off 1 base at V and 0 bases at J, with 7 bases between the two ends. Germline V lookup: CDR1 LNHDA, CDR2 SQIVND (reference sequence). The CDR3 nucleotides read TGTGCCAGTAGTATAGTAGTAGGTAGCAATCAGCCCCAGCATTTT. It yields the protein CASSIVVGSNQPQHF.